Below are 24 T cell receptor beta chains sequenced from a single sample in a study of T cells in Graves' hyperthyroidism and ophthalmopathy. Amplification of TCR beta CDR3 regions used RNA as the template. In the first-round RT-PCR of the TCR CDR3, the HTBI primer set was used. TCRdb independently ran MiXCR on the multiplex PCR reads; one entry per CDR3 protein. The data contain fewer than 750,000 distinct CDR3 sequences, around 42% of them singletons. Sequencing used peripheral blood or thyroid tissue (not recorded which). These receptors were collected from a woman younger than 30 with Graves' hyperthyroidism.

This chain joins TRBV5-4 and TRBJ1-1; 10 bases map to TRBD1. V gave up 4 bases and J gave up 13 bases; unmatched junction bases: 10. The CDR3 covers 13 residues. Germline CDR1 reads SGHNT; CDR2 reads YYREEE (reference sequence). The CDR3 nucleotides are TGTGCCAGCAGCCAAGTAGGGACAGGGGTCGTTTTCTTT. Its translation is CASSQVGTGVVFF.

The chain couples TRBV4-1 to TRBJ1-2; tentatively, D is TRBD1 (5 bases). V gave up 2 bases and J gave up 1 base, with 14 bases separating them. The V gene's germline CDR1 is MGHRA and CDR2 YSYEKL. There are 16 residues in the CDR3. The CDR3 DNA reads as TGCGCCAGCAGCCAACCGGGAAGACAGATTAACTATGGCTACACCTTC. This codes for CASSQPGRQINYGYTF.

This clonotype appeared many times. V and J are TRBV9 and TRBJ1-2; tentatively, D is TRBD1 (5 bases). CDR3 length equals 15 residues. Between the trimmed V and J ends, which lost 4 bases and 4 bases, there was a span of 17 bases. Germline CDR1 is SGDLS and CDR2 is YYNGEE. DNA for the CDR3: TGTGCCAGCAGCTCCCCAGGGAGAGACTCCTATGGCTACACCTTC. It is translated as CASSSPGRDSYGYTF.

Note on this clonotype: This may arise from a read error, as a much more abundant clone is one base away. The chain carries TRBV2 and TRBJ2-7; D not certain. The ends were cut back, 2 bases at V and 2 bases at J, with 13 bases in the middle. CDR1 is SNHLY, CDR2 FYNNEI, per germline. The CDR3 has 15 amino acids. The CDR3 DNA sequence: TGTGCCAGCAGTGAATATGAGGTTCTCCCCTACGAGCAGTACTTC. It yields the protein CASSEYEVLPYEQYF.

The chain links TRBV13 to TRBJ1-6; possibly TRBD1 for D (6 bases). Trimming stripped 8 bases from V and 0 bases from J, with 14 bases between. Germline loops: CDR1 PRHDT, CDR2 FYEKMQ (reference sequence). The CDR3 is 16 amino acids. The CDR3 is CASWTASRSYNSPLHF. CDR3 in DNA: TGTGCCAGCTGGACAGCCTCTCGCTCCTATAATTCACCCCTCCACTTT.

V usage is TRBV12-5 and J usage is TRBJ2-7; D unclear. The CDR3 totals 14 residues. V lost 7 bases and J 2 bases, leaving 15 bases between the germline ends. Germline V gives CDR1 LGHNT, CDR2 FRNRAP. The CDR3 sequence: CASAALYFTYEQYF. The CDR3 coding sequence is TGTGCTAGTGCCGCCCTGTACTTTACCTACGAGCAGTACTTC.

The chain employs TRBV5-6 and TRBJ1-6; D not resolved. Germline V gene lookup returns CDR1 SGHDT and CDR2 YYEEEE. V lost 4 bases, J lost 8 bases, and 19 bases lay in between. The CDR3 sequence is 16 residues long. This CDR3 is CASSPGLAGADSPLHF. CDR3 DNA: TGTGCCAGCAGCCCCGGACTAGCGGGAGCGGATTCACCCCTCCACTTT.

Regarding this clonotype: Compared with germline, one end of the junction differs, possibly owing to a read error. V and J are TRBV6-5 and TRBJ1-2; 9 bases agree with TRBD1. The germline V gene encodes CDR1 MNHEY and CDR2 SVGAGI. The CDR3 length is 10 residues. The CDR3 DNA follows: TGTGCCAGCAAGACAGGGGGTTGCCGTTTC. As protein: CASKTGGCRF.

There are many counts of this clonotype. The rearrangement links TRBV3-1 to TRBJ1-1; D gene unclear. Germline lookup yields CDR1 LGHDT and CDR2 YNNKEL (reference sequence). The CDR3 covers 12 residues. V was clipped by 6 bases and J by 13 bases, with 18 bases between them. CDR3 sequence: CASSLGLNLGFF. The CDR3 DNA is TGTGCCAGCAGTCTCGGACTCAACCTGGGTTTCTTT.

In this sample, this clonotype turned up many times. The V gene is TRBV12-3 or TRBV12-4, the J gene TRBJ1-2, with D possibly being TRBD1 (6 bases). V lost 7 bases and J lost 4, with 25 bases in between. This CDR3 comprises 17 residues. CDR3 sequence reads: CASTRGSNLQGAYGYTF. In DNA form, the CDR3 reads TGTGCCAGCACCCGGGGGAGCAATCTACAGGGTGCCTATGGCTACACCTTC.

This clonotype has ten or more counts. This chain uses TRBV15 with TRBJ2-2; no clear D. The CDR3 consists of 14 residues. Trimming pared 3 bases from V and 7 bases from J, leaving 12 bases between. Germline CDR1 LNHNV, CDR2 YYDKDF (reference sequence). In nucleotides, the CDR3 is TGTGCCACCAGCAGCCACATGTTGGGCGGGGAGCTGTTTTTT. It yields the protein CATSSHMLGGELFF.

The chain's CDR3 is CASSDGTLDAGELFF. The CDR3 DNA sequence: TGTGCCAGCAGCGACGGGACCCTGGACGCCGGGGAGCTGTTTTTT. The chain employs TRBV9 and TRBJ2-2; either TRBD1 or TRBD2 may fit D (5 bases each). V was clipped by 3 bases and J by 6 bases, with 15 bases between them. This CDR3 spans 15 amino acids. The germline V gene encodes CDR1 SGDLS and CDR2 YYNGEE. The whole variable domain, filled in from reference TRBV9 and TRBJ2-2, reads DSGVTQTPKHLITATGQRVTLRCSPRSGDLSVYWYQQSLDQGLQFLIQYYNGEERAKGNILERFSAQQFPDLHSELNLSSLELGDSALYFCASSDGTLDAGELFFGEGSRLTVL.

The J gene is TRBJ2-2, the V gene TRBV2; TRBD2 aligns across 12 bases. This CDR3 is 15 amino acids long. The V and J ends lost 6 bases and 5 bases, in that order; junction bases with no gene match: 4. Germline CDR1 and CDR2: SNHLY and FYNNEI. In DNA form, the CDR3 reads TGTGCCAGCAGGGCACTAGCGGGAGGTACCGGGGAGCTGTTTTTT. This codes for CASRALAGGTGELFF.

The CDR3 spells CSLTSQETQYF. The CDR3 DNA reads TGCAGCTTAACGTCCCAAGAGACCCAGTACTTC. J is TRBJ2-5 and V is TRBV29-1; D unclear. This CDR3 spans 11 amino acids. V lost 8 bases to trimming and J lost 1 base, with 8 bases between them. The V gene's germline CDR1 is SQVTM and CDR2 ANQGSEA. Using reference TRBV29-1 and TRBJ2-5 for the parts outside the CDR3, the full variable domain is SAVISQKPSRDICQRGTSLTIQCQVDSQVTMMFWYRQQPGQSLTLIATANQGSEATYESGFVIDKFPISRPNLTFSTLTVSNMSPEDSSIYLCSLTSQETQYFGPGTRLLVL.

This clonotype has at least ten counts. The chain is built from TRBV3-1 and TRBJ2-5, with 8 positions matching TRBD2. Germline trimming cut 7 bases from V and 5 bases from J; bases unmatched to any gene: 9. CDR3 size: 14 residues. Germline CDR1 reads LGHDT; CDR2 reads YNNKEL (reference sequence). The CDR3 spells CASTPGGGAETQYF. The CDR3 nucleotides read TGTGCCAGCACCCCCGGGGGGGGCGCCGAGACCCAGTACTTC.

The CDR3 region is CASSKGVGVGETQYF. CDR3 sequence (DNA): TGTGCCAGCAGCAAGGGGGTCGGAGTGGGGGAGACCCAGTACTTC. V is TRBV12-3 or TRBV12-4 and J is TRBJ2-5, with a tentative D call TRBD1 (6 bases). There are 15 residues in the CDR3. V was cut by 6 bases and J by 5 bases, with 19 bases left in between.

This clonotype was found once. This could be a read error, since a much larger clone is one nucleotide away. The chain joins TRBV20-1 to TRBJ2-7, with 7 bases aligning to TRBD1. The germline gives CDR1 DFQATT, CDR2 SNEGSKA (reference sequence). The CDR3 runs 14 residues. The V segment lost 3 bases and the J segment 3 bases; nucleotides outside the gene matches: 8. The CDR3 DNA is TGCAGTGCTAGGGCCGACAGGGCTTTCTACGAGCAGTACTTC. It specifies CSARADRAFYEQYF.

This chain joins TRBV29-1 and TRBJ1-4; TRBD1 is a possible D gene (5 bases). V shed 0 bases and J shed 7 bases, with 15 bases lying between them. Germline assignment: CDR1 SQVTM and CDR2 ANQGSEA. The CDR3 extends over 15 amino acids. CDR3 residues: CSVEELGVNTEKLFF. DNA for the CDR3: TGCAGCGTTGAAGAGCTGGGGGTGAACACTGAAAAACTGTTTTTT.

This clonotype was counted ten times or more. The genes are TRBV27 and TRBJ1-1; D is ambiguous. The germline CDR1 and CDR2 sequences are MNHEY and SMNVEV (reference sequence). The V end lost 0 bases, the J end lost 0 bases, and 8 bases lay between the germline ends. CDR3 length equals 15 residues. DNA for the CDR3: TGTGCCAGCAGTTTATCGACGGTTATGAACACTGAAGCTTTCTTT. Translating gives CASSLSTVMNTEAFF.

Note on this clonotype: No conserved phenylalanine or tryptophan is present at the end of the CDR3, so a read error is the likely explanation. The rearrangement uses TRBV27 and TRBJ1-2, with 8 bases that match TRBD1. The CDR3 is 16 residues long. Germline lookup yields CDR1 MNHEY and CDR2 SMNVEV (reference sequence). The V gene end was trimmed by 2 bases and the J gene end by 4 bases; junction bases not matched to a gene: 9. CDR3: CASSLGAGGGGYGYTL. CDR3 nucleotide sequence: TGTGCCAGCAGTTTAGGGGCAGGGGGCGGCGGCTATGGCTACACCCTC.

There are many counts of this clonotype. The DNA for the CDR3 is TGCGCCAGCAGCCAAGGTTGGAGCCGAGGGCTGGACGAGCAGTACTTC. This gives the protein CASSQGWSRGLDEQYF. The rearrangement uses TRBV4-1 and TRBJ2-7; TRBD2 is a possible D gene (5 bases). V shed 1 base and J shed 5 bases, with 18 bases lying between them. The germline V gene encodes CDR1 MGHRA and CDR2 YSYEKL. The CDR3 covers 16 residues.

This clonotype was counted at least ten times. The V gene is TRBV7-2, the J gene TRBJ1-6; possible D gene TRBD1, 5 bases. V lost 4 bases, J lost 8 bases, and 18 bases lay in between. Looked up from germline, CDR1 is SGHTA and CDR2 is FQGNSA. There are 16 residues in the CDR3. CDR3 nucleotide sequence: TGTGCCAGCAGCTCCCGGCCCGGGACCGGGGATTCACCCCTCCACTTT. It encodes CASSSRPGTGDSPLHF.

This clonotype was seen ten or more times. The rearrangement joins TRBV24-1 to TRBJ1-1; no firm D call. The V end was cut by 4 bases, the J end by 3 bases, with 8 bases between. The length of the CDR3 is 13 residues. CDR1 and CDR2 (germline): KGHDR, SFDVKD. The CDR3, as DNA: TGTGCCACCAGTGACCTCCGGGACACTGAAGCTTTCTTT. The encoded protein is CATSDLRDTEAFF.

There are a few counts of this clonotype. CDR3 amino acids: CASTKGGVGSTGELFF. The CDR3 nucleotides read TGTGCCAGCACCAAGGGCGGGGTGGGGTCCACCGGGGAGCTGTTTTTT. The rearrangement uses TRBV6-6 and TRBJ2-2, with D perhaps TRBD2 (6 bases). V was pared by 7 bases and J by 4 bases, with 19 bases between. This CDR3 has 16 residues. Germline CDR1 MNHNY, CDR2 SVGAGI (reference sequence).